This entry concerns a single T cell receptor beta chain. Its matching antigen is unknown. Unmatched junction bases numbered 5, after V lost 0 bases and J lost 4 bases. This CDR3 region has 15 residues. Germline V gives CDR1 MNHEY, CDR2 SVGAGI. 13 Jbeta primers and 60 Vbeta primers were used for the PCR. Clones were read by immunoSEQ multiplex PCR, and TCRdb kept only the in-frame ones, dropping some. The sample contains about 98,000 clones, around 81% of which appear only once. The sample comes from a study of cytomegalovirus exposure and HLA in healthy donors. Study conclusions and caveats: Among the CMV-associated chains, a few were confirmed in vitro as specific for CMV antigens. V- and J-gene trimming in TCR beta was tied to a missense DCLRE1C variant by an analysis performed later. The records held CMV serostatus as the only immune exposure information. Cytomegalovirus-associated status was assigned to 164 TCR beta chains.

The TCR sequence derives from a female donor in good health and CMV-seropositive. The genes are TRBV6-5 and TRBJ1-2; 7 bases line up with TRBD1. The sample comprised PBMCs. The CDR3 DNA sequence: TGTGCCAGCAGTTACTCAGGGGGCCGTGGCTATGGCTACACCTTC. This translates into CASSYSGGRGYGYTF.